This TCR beta chain was obtained from a study of STAT5B mutations in CD4+ large granular lymphocyte leukemia. Findings and limits, study-wide: Roughly a quarter of private leukemic clonotypes occurred rarely in other patients' non-leukemic repertoires.

This was a survey-level run. Assay used: immunoSEQ multiplex PCR; TCRdb lists only in-frame clones, some missing. The sample gives around 21,000 clones, over 70% of which show up once; 4% is in the top ten. In its sample, this clone was seen a few times. Its antigen is unknown. The CDR3 is made up of 15 amino acids. V was cut by 1 base and J by 1 base, with 9 bases left in between. In germline, CDR1 is SGHNT, CDR2 YENEEA. This TCR was recovered from a human donor in good health. The chain uses TRBV11-3 and TRBJ2-3; D assignment may be TRBD1 or TRBD2 (5 bases each). Sequencing was performed on CD4+ T cells from blood buffy coats. The CDR3 spells CASSLGGSGTDTQYF. The DNA of the CDR3 is TGTGCCAGCAGCTTAGGGGGGAGCGGCACAGATACGCAGTATTTT.